This T cell receptor beta chain was identified in a study of human T cells and chemical hapten exposure. This clonotype appeared many times. Time point here: patch test 1, 2 weeks after DPC sensitization. Indicated treatment: therapeutic diphenylcyclopropenone sensitization with weekly scalp DPC. TCRdb fed the RACE reads into MiXCR, producing one record per CDR3 protein. The sample has some 49,000 distinct CDR3 sequences, less than 10% seen once. The TCR sequence derives from a woman aged 45-65 years with alopecia areata. Some clones in this sample may be carry-over from other donors' samples. The sample in question was whole blood, obtained in connection with sensitization to the hapten diphenylcyclopropenone (DPC).

The CDR3, as DNA: TGTGCCAGCAGCTTAGGGACACTATATGGCCATCAGCCCCAGCATTTT. This translates into CASSLGTLYGHQPQHF. The chain has TRBV7-2 and TRBJ1-5, with D possibly TRBD1 on 5 matching bases. Germline CDR1 and CDR2: SGHTA and FQGNSA. The CDR3 covers 16 residues. V was pared by 1 base and J by 5 bases, with 15 bases between.